This record concerns one TCR beta chain sequence. Other DNA sequences in this sample translate to the same CDR3. V was shortened by 1 base and J by 0 bases, with 2 bases between the two germline ends. The CDR3 consists of 14 residues. Germline CDR1 reads SGHTS; CDR2 reads YDEGEE. This record comes from a study of OX40 agonist ivuxolimab in advanced cancers. Across the study: A mean age of roughly 60 years, range roughly 23 to 85, was recorded, and roughly 80% were male. A partial response was reached by three patients: one with hepatocellular carcinoma and two with cutaneous melanoma.

The method was immunoSEQ multiplex PCR; TCRdb's version includes in-frame clones alone and lacks a portion of them. The sample has some 76,000 clones; around 82% are singletons. The sample consisted of CD4+ or CD8+ T cells sorted from blood, taken in a trial of the OX40 agonist ivuxolimab. The gene calls are TRBV5-8 and TRBJ2-6; no firm D call. This TCR derives from an adult with an advanced solid tumor such as melanoma, head and neck, liver or kidney cancer. As DNA, the CDR3 is TGTGCCAGCAGCTTGCTCTCTGGGGCCAACGTCCTGACTTTC. Protein: CASSLLSGANVLTF.